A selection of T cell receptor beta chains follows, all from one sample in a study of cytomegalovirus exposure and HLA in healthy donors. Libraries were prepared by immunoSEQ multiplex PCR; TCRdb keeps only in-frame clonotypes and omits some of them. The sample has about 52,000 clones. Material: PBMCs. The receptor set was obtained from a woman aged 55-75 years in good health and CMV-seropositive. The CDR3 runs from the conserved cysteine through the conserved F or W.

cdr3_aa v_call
CASSTGFRGPQETQYF TRBV5-4
CSVVGRGPTYGYTF TRBV29-1
CASNLTGQVYEQYF TRBV28
CATLSTGGNTIYF TRBV19
CASSITGHQETQYF TRBV5-6
CASTTGSIGVYGYTF TRBV6-5
CASSSPPQGGNEQYF TRBV5-6
CASRLRGNTGELFF TRBV27
CASSGSGQAILEAFF TRBV5-1
CASSLNSGGYEQYF TRBV28
CASSRGNSNQPQHF TRBV2
CASHTGTGDWETQYF TRBV6-1
CAISAGWTEAFF TRBV10-3
CASRGGAWEAFF TRBV7-9
CASTPTIGEQYF TRBV10-2
CATSGTSNQPQHF TRBV6-6
CASSTPPGTGGAAEAFF TRBV7-8
CASSPPHSSYEQYF TRBV18
CASSLPSTASTDTQYF TRBV5-1
CAISEVGRGGYNEQFF TRBV10-3
CASSRQGAIEKLFF TRBV6-5
CASSSQGHGYTF TRBV6-5
CASSQAGTTYDEQFF TRBV7-2
CASLPRARTGPSNYGYTF TRBV7-9
CASSPRTGGELFF TRBV7-6
CASSLAGDLAEISGNTIYF TRBV7-8
CASSLGQGQYEQYF TRBV11-3
CASSLTGTSNQGIYGYTF TRBV11-2
CASSPSTSGGGDTQYF TRBV9
CASSNTAGLTKAFF TRBV6-5
CASSLVHYRGASGNTIYF TRBV11-3
CATSRDRTGGYEQYF TRBV15
CASTRGPLRDNEQFF TRBV19
CASSAATGGSGYTF TRBV6-1
CASSPTTDLAPLHF TRBV7-9
CASSIGQSTGNEQYF TRBV19
CASRPWTVMNTEAFF TRBV6-5
CASSLSSGGMEAFF TRBV5-1
CASSLRTSGADTQYF TRBV7-8